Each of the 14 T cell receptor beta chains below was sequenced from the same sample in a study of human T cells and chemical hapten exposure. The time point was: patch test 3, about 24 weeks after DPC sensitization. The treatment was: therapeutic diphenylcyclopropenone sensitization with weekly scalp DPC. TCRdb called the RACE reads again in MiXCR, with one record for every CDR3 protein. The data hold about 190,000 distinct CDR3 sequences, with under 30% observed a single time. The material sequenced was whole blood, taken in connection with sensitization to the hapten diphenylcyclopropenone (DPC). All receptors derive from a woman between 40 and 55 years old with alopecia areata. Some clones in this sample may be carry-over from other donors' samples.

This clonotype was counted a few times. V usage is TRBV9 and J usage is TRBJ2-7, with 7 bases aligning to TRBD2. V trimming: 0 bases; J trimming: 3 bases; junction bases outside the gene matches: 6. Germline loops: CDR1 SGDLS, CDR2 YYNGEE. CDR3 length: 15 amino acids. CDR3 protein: CASSVGEGTFYEQYF. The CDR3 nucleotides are TGTGCCAGCAGCGTAGGGGAGGGGACCTTCTACGAGCAGTACTTC.

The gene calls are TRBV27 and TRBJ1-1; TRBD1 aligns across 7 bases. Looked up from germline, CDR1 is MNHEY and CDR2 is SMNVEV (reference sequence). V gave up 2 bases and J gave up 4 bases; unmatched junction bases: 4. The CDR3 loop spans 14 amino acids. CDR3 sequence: CASSLRQGVTEAFF. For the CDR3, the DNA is TGTGCCAGCAGTTTACGACAGGGTGTCACTGAAGCTTTCTTT.

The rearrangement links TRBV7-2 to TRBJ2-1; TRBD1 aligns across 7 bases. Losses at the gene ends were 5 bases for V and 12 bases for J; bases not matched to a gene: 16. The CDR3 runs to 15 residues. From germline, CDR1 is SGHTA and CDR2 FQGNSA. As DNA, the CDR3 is TGTGCCAGCAGCAAAGGACAGGATGTAATACGCATGCAGTTCTTC. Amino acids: CASSKGQDVIRMQFF.

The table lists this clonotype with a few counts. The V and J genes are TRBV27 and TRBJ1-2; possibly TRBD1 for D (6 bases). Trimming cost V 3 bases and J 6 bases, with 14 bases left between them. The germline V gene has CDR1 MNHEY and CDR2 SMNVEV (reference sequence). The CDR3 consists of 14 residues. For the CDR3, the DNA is TGTGCCAGCAGTTTGAGGGGGTCAGGTAATGGCTACACCTTC. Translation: CASSLRGSGNGYTF.

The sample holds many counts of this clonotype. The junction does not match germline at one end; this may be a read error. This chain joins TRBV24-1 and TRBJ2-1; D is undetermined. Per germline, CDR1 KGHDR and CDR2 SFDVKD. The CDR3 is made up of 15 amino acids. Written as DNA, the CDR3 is TGTGCCACCAGTGATTCATGGAGCGCCTATAATGAGCAGTTCTTC. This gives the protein CATSDSWSAYNEQFF.

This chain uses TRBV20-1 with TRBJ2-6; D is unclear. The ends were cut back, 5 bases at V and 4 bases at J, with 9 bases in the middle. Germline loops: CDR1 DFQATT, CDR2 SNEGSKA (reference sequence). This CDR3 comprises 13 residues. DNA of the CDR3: TGCAGTGCTGAAGTCACGGGGGCCAACGTCCTGACTTTC. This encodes CSAEVTGANVLTF.

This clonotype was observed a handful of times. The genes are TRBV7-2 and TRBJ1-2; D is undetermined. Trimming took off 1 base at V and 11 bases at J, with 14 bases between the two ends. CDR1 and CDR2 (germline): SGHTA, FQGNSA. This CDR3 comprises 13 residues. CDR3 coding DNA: TGTGCCAGCAGCTTAGGGGTCAGGTCCTCATACACCTTC. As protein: CASSLGVRSSYTF. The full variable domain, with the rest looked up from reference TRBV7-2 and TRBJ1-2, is GAGVSQSPSNKVTEKGKDVELRCDPISGHTALYWYRQSLGQGLEFLIYFQGNSAPDKSGLPSDRFSAERTGGSVSTLTIQRTQQEDSAVYLCASSLGVRSSYTFGSGTRLTVV.

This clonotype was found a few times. This CDR3 reads CSVDLRGRRYNEQFF. In DNA form, the CDR3 reads TGCAGCGTTGATCTCAGGGGGAGAAGGTACAATGAGCAGTTCTTC. This rearrangement joins TRBV29-1 to TRBJ2-1, with 7 bases that match TRBD1. V was clipped by 3 bases and J by 4 bases; unmatched bases: 9. The CDR3 contains 15 residues. Germline V gene lookup returns CDR1 SQVTM and CDR2 ANQGSEA.

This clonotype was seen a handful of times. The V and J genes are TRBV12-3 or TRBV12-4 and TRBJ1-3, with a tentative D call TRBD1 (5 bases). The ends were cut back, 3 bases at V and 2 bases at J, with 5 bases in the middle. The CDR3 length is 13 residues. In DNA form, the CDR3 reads TGTGCCAGCAGTTTGGGGCCTGGAAACACCATATATTTT. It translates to CASSLGPGNTIYF.

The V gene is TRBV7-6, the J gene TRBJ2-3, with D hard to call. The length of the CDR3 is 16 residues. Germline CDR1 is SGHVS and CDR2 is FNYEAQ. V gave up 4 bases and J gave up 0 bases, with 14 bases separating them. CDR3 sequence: CASSSGRVLSTDTQYF. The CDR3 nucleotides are TGTGCCAGCAGCTCCGGTCGGGTATTGAGCACAGATACGCAGTATTTT.

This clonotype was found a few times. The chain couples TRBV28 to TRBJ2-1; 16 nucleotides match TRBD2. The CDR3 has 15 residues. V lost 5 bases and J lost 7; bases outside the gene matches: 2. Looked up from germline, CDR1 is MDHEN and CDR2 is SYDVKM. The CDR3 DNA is TGTGCCAGCAGTACGGGACTAGCGGGAGGGAATGAGCAGTTCTTC. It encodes CASSTGLAGGNEQFF.

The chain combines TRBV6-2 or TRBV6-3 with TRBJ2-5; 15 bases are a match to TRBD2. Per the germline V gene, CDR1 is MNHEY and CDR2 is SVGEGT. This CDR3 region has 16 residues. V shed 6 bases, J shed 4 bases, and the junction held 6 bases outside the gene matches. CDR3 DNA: TGTGCCAGCAGCCTAGGGACTAGCGGGAGGCGAGAGACCCAGTACTTC. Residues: CASSLGTSGRRETQYF.

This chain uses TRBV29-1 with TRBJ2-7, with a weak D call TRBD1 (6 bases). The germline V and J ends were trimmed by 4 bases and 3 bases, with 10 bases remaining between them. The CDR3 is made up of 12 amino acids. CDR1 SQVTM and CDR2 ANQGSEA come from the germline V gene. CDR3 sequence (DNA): TGCAGCGTTGGGCCGGACAGCTACGAGCAGTACTTC. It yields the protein CSVGPDSYEQYF.

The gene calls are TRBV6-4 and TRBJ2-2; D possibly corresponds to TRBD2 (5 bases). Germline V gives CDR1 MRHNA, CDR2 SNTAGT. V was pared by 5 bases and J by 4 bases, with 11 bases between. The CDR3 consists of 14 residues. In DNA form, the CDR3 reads TGTGCCAGCAGTCACGAGGGCGGCACCGGGGAGCTGTTTTTT. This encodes CASSHEGGTGELFF.